This T cell receptor beta chain was sequenced during a study of human T cells and chemical hapten exposure. Documented time point: patch test 1, 2 weeks after DPC sensitization. Stated treatment: therapeutic diphenylcyclopropenone sensitization with weekly scalp DPC. In its sample, this clonotype was seen many times. Via MiXCR, TCRdb re-called the RACE reads, giving one row per CDR3 protein. The sample gives fewer than 400,000 distinct CDR3 sequences, around 7% of which show up once; 8% to 9% is in the top ten. There are 16 residues in the CDR3. CDR1 is LGHDT and CDR2 is YNNKEL in the germline V gene (reference sequence). Trimming pared 4 bases from V and 0 bases from J, leaving 15 bases between.

The input for sequencing was whole blood, taken in connection with sensitization to the hapten diphenylcyclopropenone (DPC). The TCR was taken from a woman between 18 and 29 years old with alopecia areata. Some clones in this sample may be carry-over from other donors' samples. V gene TRBV3-1 combines with J gene TRBJ1-1; D is undetermined. CDR3 sequence: CASSPRSPSMNTEAFF. The CDR3 nucleotides are TGTGCCAGCAGCCCACGTAGCCCTAGCATGAACACTGAAGCTTTCTTT.